In this sample, the clone carrying this TCR beta chain turned up a few times. V lost 3 bases, J lost 8 bases, and 4 bases stayed unmatched. This CDR3 comprises 15 residues. The germline CDR1 and CDR2 sequences are SEHNR and FQNEAQ (reference sequence). The data were obtained in a study of blood T cells in healthy people across ages. Sample-barcoded 5' priming and a J-beta primer mix drove a second PCR of about 6 to 11 cycles. Each CDR3 protein is one row after TCRdb ran MiXCR on the 5' RACE reads. The sample carries 600,000 to 900,000 distinct CDR3 sequences, around 24% recorded once. These data are also associated with another study on T cells of mothers and their children.

This sequence joins TRBV7-9 and TRBJ1-4, with 12 bases identical to TRBD1. The sequenced sample was blood. This TCR was sampled from a boy aged 5-17 years in good health. In nucleotides, the CDR3 is TGTGCCAGCAGCTTGGGACAGGGGGCCTTGGAAAAACTGTTTTTT. Its protein product is CASSLGQGALEKLFF. The full variable domain, completed using reference TRBV7-9 and TRBJ1-4, is DTGVSQNPRHKITKRGQNVTFRCDPISEHNRLYWYRQTLGQGPEFLTYFQNEAQLEKSRLLSDRFSAERPKGSFSTLEIQRTEQGDSAMYLCASSLGQGALEKLFFGSGTQLSVL.